This T cell receptor (beta chain) is drawn from a study of CD8+CD57+ T cells in acquired aplastic anemia. Profiles of TCR beta VDJ and CDR3 were generated from a genomic DNA template. TCRdb called the reads again in MiXCR, with one record for every CDR3 protein. This sample yields 200,000 to 300,000 distinct CDR3 sequences, of which around half are seen a single time; 7% to 9.5% belongs to the top ten. Regarding this clonotype: This may be a read error: a much more frequent sequence differs by one nucleotide.

Selection for sequencing was limited to patients who had shown CD8+CD57+ cell expansion by flow cytometry. V lost 5 bases to trimming and J lost 6 bases; unmatched junction nucleotides: 19. Germline CDR1 reads SGHAT; CDR2 reads FQNNGV. The CDR3 has 18 amino acids. The receptor was derived from a human donor with aplastic anemia. Source material: sorted CD4+, CD8+, or CD8+CD57+ T cells (not recorded which) from PBMCs. V gene TRBV11-2 combines with J gene TRBJ2-7; 10 bases map to TRBD2. The CDR3 region is CASSPLDGLAASLSEQYF. Written as DNA, the CDR3 is TGTGCCAGCAGCCCGCTAGACGGACTAGCGGCGTCCCTTAGCGAGCAGTACTTC.